Sequencing of this T cell receptor (beta chain) was carried out in a study of cytomegalovirus exposure and HLA in healthy donors. Study results and limitations: Under in vitro conditions, three CMV-associated chains were confirmed as specific for CMV antigens. Overall, some 160 TCR beta chains were annotated as cytomegalovirus-associated.

Remarks on this clone: The target antigen is unknown.

The PCR ran on 60 Vbeta and 13 Jbeta primers. Sequencing was performed with immunoSEQ multiplex PCR; in TCRdb, only in-frame clones are kept and a portion is missing. The sample consists of about 130,000 clones, approximately 83% of them appearing once. The ends lost 2 bases at V and 6 bases at J; junction bases unmatched: 7. CDR3 length equals 16 residues. Germline CDR1 SGDLS, CDR2 YYNGEE. The specimen was PBMCs. The TCR originated in a girl aged 2 to 10 in good health and CMV-seronegative. This chain joins TRBV9 and TRBJ2-1; 11 nucleotides agree with TRBD2. The CDR3 sequence: CASSVALLAGANEQFF. The CDR3 coding sequence is TGTGCCAGCAGCGTCGCGTTACTAGCGGGAGCCAATGAGCAGTTCTTC.